The next 5 T cell receptor beta chains were all read from a single sample in a study of CD8 T cells in ankylosing spondylitis. MiXCR was run by TCRdb on the 5' RACE reads, yielding one entry per CDR3 protein. The table lists about 88,000 distinct CDR3 sequences, 27% of them singletons. Sample: blood, either unsorted or a sorted T cell fraction (not recorded which). These TCRs come from a male donor with ankylosing spondylitis or in good health (not recorded which).

This clonotype was counted a single time. The chain carries TRBV3-1 and TRBJ2-2; tentatively, D is TRBD2 (6 bases). The V end lost 1 base, the J end lost 7 bases, and 16 bases lay between the germline ends. This CDR3 has 16 residues. Germline V CDR1 and CDR2: LGHDT, YNNKEL (reference sequence). The CDR3 loop reads CASSQARRGISGELFF. For the CDR3, the DNA is TGTGCCAGCAGCCAAGCTCGGCGGGGAATCAGCGGGGAGCTGTTTTTT.

The chain employs TRBV12-3 or TRBV12-4 and TRBJ2-1; 14 positions agree with TRBD2. V lost 5 bases and J lost 11; bases outside the gene matches: 5. The CDR3 spans 14 residues. CDR3 in amino acids: CASSRLAGGEQQFF. In DNA form, the CDR3 reads TGTGCCAGCAGTCGACTAGCGGGGGGGGAGCAGCAGTTCTTC.

This chain links TRBV6-6 with TRBJ2-3; D is unclear. The CDR3 contains 12 residues. Between the trimmed V and J ends, which lost 7 bases and 2 bases, there was a span of 7 bases. CDR1 and CDR2 (germline): MNHNY, SVGAGI (reference sequence). CDR3 nucleotides: TGTGCCAGCACCGTAAACACAGATACGCAGTATTTT. This sequence encodes CASTVNTDTQYF.

This clonotype was detected many times. The chain is built from TRBV5-1 and TRBJ1-5; a weak D match, TRBD1 (5 bases). CDR3 length equals 17 residues. The V and J ends lost 9 bases and 1 base respectively, with 23 bases between them. The germline V gene encodes CDR1 SGHRS and CDR2 YFSETQ. CDR3 sequence reads: CATTGLGEGRSNQPQHF. For the CDR3, the DNA is TGCGCCACCACAGGTCTCGGTGAGGGACGAAGCAATCAGCCCCAGCATTTT. Full variable domain (remainder filled in from reference TRBV5-1 and TRBJ1-5): KAGVTQTPRYLIKTRGQQVTLSCSPISGHRSVSWYQQTPGQGLQFLFEYFSETQRNKGNFPGRFSGRQFSNSRSEMNVSTLELGDSALYLCATTGLGEGRSNQPQHFGDGTRLSIL.

This sequence joins TRBV18 and TRBJ2-7; D is ambiguous. CDR3 length: 14 residues. Germline CDR1 is KGHSH and CDR2 is LQKENI. V was pared by 1 base and J by 4 bases, with 11 bases between. In nucleotides, the CDR3 is TGTGCCAGCTCACCACAGTTTGCGGTATACGAGCAGTACTTC. Translated, it gives CASSPQFAVYEQYF.